Listed here are 12 T cell receptor beta chains from one sample, sequenced in a study of T cell responses to AZD1222 COVID-19 vaccine. Libraries were prepared by immunoSEQ multiplex PCR; TCRdb keeps only in-frame clonotypes and omits some of them. The sample includes about 130,000 clones, approximately 90% of them seen just once. The sample consisted of peripheral blood, taken 28 days after the second AZD1222 dose. The source of these receptors is an adult who received the AZD1222 COVID-19 vaccine.

Only one count was recorded for this clone. The chain uses TRBV27 and TRBJ2-1, with a possible D match to TRBD1 (7 bases). This CDR3 comprises 14 residues. V was shortened by 4 bases and J by 8 bases, with 15 bases between the two germline ends. The germline CDR1 and CDR2 sequences are MNHEY and SMNVEV (reference sequence). The CDR3 DNA reads TGTGCCAGCAGTTCGGGCAGGGGGGCAGATGAGCAGTTCTTC. It specifies CASSSGRGADEQFF.

V usage is TRBV9 and J usage is TRBJ1-2, with TRBD1 matching 9 bases. Trimming took 3 bases from V and 0 from J; bases not matched to a gene: 3. This CDR3 has 15 residues. CDR1 is SGDLS and CDR2 is YYNGEE in the germline V gene. CDR3 nucleotide sequence: TGTGCCAGCAGCGGACAGGGGGGAGCTAACTATGGCTACACCTTC. It yields the protein CASSGQGGANYGYTF.

V and J are TRBV13 and TRBJ1-2; TRBD1 aligns across 8 bases. Losses at the gene ends were 0 bases for V and 8 bases for J; bases not matched to a gene: 2. From germline, CDR1 is PRHDT and CDR2 FYEKMQ (reference sequence). CDR3 length equals 13 residues. This chain's CDR3 is CASSLGDRDGYTF. The CDR3 nucleotides are TGTGCCAGCAGCTTAGGGGACAGGGACGGCTACACCTTC.

The chain recombines TRBV5-5 with TRBJ1-1; 9 nucleotides agree with TRBD1. Trimming cost V 4 bases and J 0 bases; bases outside gene matches: 10. This CDR3 is built from 17 residues. In germline, CDR1 is SGHKS, CDR2 YYEKEE (reference sequence). CDR3 DNA sequence: TGTGCCAGCAGCCTGCCCGGGACAGGGACCTTGAACACTGAAGCTTTCTTT. It codes for CASSLPGTGTLNTEAFF.

The rearrangement joins TRBV27 to TRBJ2-7; D not resolved. Germline CDR1 reads MNHEY; CDR2 reads SMNVEV (reference sequence). Trimming pared 1 base from V and 6 bases from J, leaving 13 bases between. The length of the CDR3 is 14 residues. The CDR3 loop reads CASSLLHDSGEQYF. The CDR3 DNA follows: TGTGCCAGCAGTTTATTACATGACTCGGGCGAGCAGTACTTC.

V is TRBV28 and J is TRBJ2-7; D unresolved. Germline assignment: CDR1 MDHEN and CDR2 SYDVKM. The length of the CDR3 is 12 residues. Trimming removed 6 bases from V and 2 bases from J, with 8 bases in between. The CDR3 DNA follows: TGTGCCAGCAGAACAGAGACCTACGAGCAGTACTTC. Translating gives CASRTETYEQYF.

In its sample, this clone was seen a few times. The V gene is TRBV7-9, the J gene TRBJ2-1; D perhaps matches TRBD2 (5 bases). Trimming stripped 4 bases from V and 5 bases from J, with 15 bases between. The length of the CDR3 is 15 residues. The germline V gene has CDR1 SEHNR and CDR2 FQNEAQ (reference sequence). CDR3 nucleotides: TGTGCCAGCAGCTCGACGCGGGCTGGGGACAATGAGCAGTTCTTC. Translated, it gives CASSSTRAGDNEQFF.

The gene calls are TRBV27 and TRBJ2-3; D could derive from TRBD1 or TRBD2 (5 bases each). The V gene's germline CDR1 is MNHEY and CDR2 SMNVEV (reference sequence). The CDR3 sequence is 16 residues long. Trimming cost V 3 bases and J 4 bases, with 17 bases left between them. Written as DNA, the CDR3 is TGTGCCAGCAGTTTTCTGGACGGGTTGGGGGCAGATACGCAGTATTTT. This sequence encodes CASSFLDGLGADTQYF.

This chain connects TRBV30 to TRBJ1-3; D is possibly TRBD1 (6 bases). CDR1 and CDR2 from the germline V gene are GTSNPN and SVGIG (reference sequence). V gave up 2 bases and J gave up 2 bases, with 13 bases separating them. This CDR3 region has 15 residues. CDR3 amino acids: CAWSLGGIAGNTIYF. CDR3 sequence (DNA): TGTGCCTGGAGTCTAGGGGGGATCGCTGGAAACACCATATATTTT.

The V and J genes are TRBV10-3 and TRBJ1-1; tentative D call: TRBD1 (5 bases). V gave up 3 bases and J gave up 3 bases, with 14 bases separating them. The CDR3 extends over 15 amino acids. The germline CDR1 and CDR2 sequences are ENHRY and SYGVKD. The CDR3 protein is CAISEVGGGDTEAFF. CDR3 in DNA: TGTGCCATCAGTGAAGTCGGTGGGGGGGACACTGAAGCTTTCTTT.

The rearrangement uses TRBV6-5 and TRBJ1-6; 7 bases map to TRBD1. V shed 6 bases and J 7 bases; nucleotides not matched to a gene: 3. Germline CDR1 reads MNHEY; CDR2 reads SVGAGI. This CDR3 contains 13 residues. The chain's CDR3 is CASRRQGNSPLHF. DNA of the CDR3: TGTGCCAGCAGGAGACAGGGAAATTCACCCCTCCACTTT.

The V call is TRBV7-9, the J call TRBJ2-7, with 7 nucleotides matching TRBD1. CDR3 length: 13 amino acids. V gave up 5 bases and J gave up 3 bases; unmatched junction bases: 4. Germline V gene lookup returns CDR1 SEHNR and CDR2 FQNEAQ (reference sequence). CDR3 loop: CASSRRDSYEQYF. Written as DNA, the CDR3 is TGTGCCAGCAGCCGCCGGGACAGCTACGAGCAGTACTTC. Supplemented by reference TRBV7-9 and TRBJ2-7, the full variable domain reads DTGVSQNPRHKITKRGQNVTFRCDPISEHNRLYWYRQTLGQGPEFLTYFQNEAQLEKSRLLSDRFSAERPKGSFSTLEIQRTEQGDSAMYLCASSRRDSYEQYFGPGTRLTVT.